The 21 T cell receptor beta chains below come from one sample, sequenced in a study of HIV-infected patients and healthy controls. Alpha and beta constant-region primers primed reverse transcription of around 500 ng RNA. Alpha and beta chain libraries were made separately by chain-specific third strand synthesis with multiplexing indices. MiXCR, applied by TCRdb to the 5' RACE reads, yields one record per CDR3 protein. The sample lists roughly 8,000 distinct CDR3 sequences, 8% to 10% occurring once. Whole blood was used without fractionation, so all unsorted peripheral T cells were included. The sample here was blood, taken before antiretroviral therapy. These receptors all come from an adult with HIV infection.

V and J are TRBV30 and TRBJ2-3; TRBD1 is a possible D gene (6 bases). The ends were cut back, 0 bases at V and 4 bases at J, with 17 bases in the middle. Germline V gene sequence: CDR1 GTSNPN, CDR2 SVGIG (reference sequence). CDR3 length equals 16 residues. The CDR3 loop reads CAWSVVGGAIADTQYF. The CDR3 nucleotides are TGTGCCTGGAGTGTAGTTGGGGGCGCGATCGCAGATACGCAGTATTTT.

This clonotype came up once. The chain has TRBV23-1 and TRBJ1-2, with 7 bases identical to TRBD1. TRBV23-1 is assigned to the ORF class and has an uncertain function. The CDR3 is 15 residues long. The V gene end was trimmed by 10 bases and the J gene end by 4 bases; junction bases not matched to a gene: 15. The CDR3 sequence: CANTTGPHNSYGYTF. The CDR3 DNA is TGCGCCAACACGACAGGGCCCCACAATTCCTATGGCTACACCTTC.

The sample holds many counts of this clonotype. The chain joins TRBV6-6 to TRBJ1-5; 7 bases line up with TRBD1. Germline-derived CDR1 and CDR2 are MNHNY and SVGAGI (reference sequence). The V and J ends lost 4 bases and 6 bases, in that order; junction bases with no gene match: 6. This CDR3 is 14 amino acids long. CDR3 in amino acids: CASSSMTGTQPQHF. The CDR3 bases are TGTGCCAGCAGTTCCATGACAGGGACTCAGCCCCAGCATTTT.

This clonotype was counted ten times or more. The CDR3 DNA is TGTGCCAGTAAAAGTAGGGTGGACGATACGCAGTATTTT. Encoded protein: CASKSRVDDTQYF. The J gene is TRBJ2-3, the V gene TRBV19; D call uncertain. Germline CDR1 and CDR2: LNHDA and SQIVND (reference sequence). This CDR3 region has 13 residues. The V and J ends lost 7 bases and 6 bases respectively, with 14 bases between them.

This clonotype showed up many times. The chain links TRBV28 to TRBJ2-7; no firm D call. V was clipped by 6 bases and J by 2 bases, with 11 bases between them. Per the germline V gene, CDR1 is MDHEN and CDR2 is SYDVKM. The CDR3 sequence is 13 residues long. CDR3 DNA: TGTGCCAGCAGAACCTCTATAACCTACGAGCAGTACTTC. The encoded protein is CASRTSITYEQYF.

This clonotype appeared many times. The chain employs TRBV6-5 and TRBJ1-5; 7 bases agree with TRBD1. Per germline, CDR1 MNHEY and CDR2 SVGAGI. Trimming cost V 5 bases and J 6 bases; bases outside gene matches: 1. The CDR3 is 12 amino acids. CDR3 in amino acids: CASSQGGQPQHF. The CDR3 DNA is TGTGCCAGCAGTCAGGGGGGTCAGCCCCAGCATTTT.

At least ten counts were recorded for this clonotype. The chain joins TRBV24-1 to TRBJ1-6; TRBD1 aligns across 9 bases. The CDR3 runs 16 residues. CDR1 is KGHDR, CDR2 SFDVKD, per germline. The junction had 9 bases not matched to a gene; V was cut back by 5 bases and J by 8 bases. CDR3 region: CATSGLRDREHSPLHF. CDR3 DNA sequence: TGTGCCACCAGTGGACTCCGGGACAGGGAACATTCACCCCTCCACTTT.

This clonotype was observed a few times. The CDR3 DNA reads as TGTGCCAGCAGCACGACAGGGGGCTACGGGGAGCTGTTTTTT. Amino acid sequence: CASSTTGGYGELFF. The chain uses TRBV5-4 and TRBJ2-2; 10 bases are shared with TRBD1. Germline V gene data show CDR1 as SGHNT and CDR2 as YYREEE (reference sequence). This CDR3 has 14 amino acids. J gave up 7 bases and V 4 bases, and 4 bases lay outside the gene matches.

This clonotype has a count of ten or more. The rearrangement links TRBV10-3 to TRBJ2-7; 7 bases map to TRBD2. Germline V CDR1 and CDR2: ENHRY, SYGVKD. CDR3 length: 14 residues. With V trimmed by 5 bases and J by 2 bases, 6 bases remained unmatched. This CDR3 reads CAISPLAEAYEQYF. CDR3 bases: TGTGCCATCAGTCCCCTAGCGGAGGCCTACGAGCAGTACTTC.

This clonotype showed up many times. This chain joins TRBV14 and TRBJ2-1; a possible D gene is TRBD2 (6 bases). V was clipped by 6 bases and J by 0 bases, with 18 bases between them. Germline V gene sequence: CDR1 SGHDN, CDR2 FVKESK. This CDR3 has 17 residues. CDR3 loop: CASSKRITSHSYNEQFF. CDR3 DNA sequence: TGTGCCAGCAGTAAGAGGATCACTAGCCACTCCTACAATGAGCAGTTCTTC.

Sample share makes this clonotype medium-sized (0.01 to 0.1%). The chain joins TRBV7-2 to TRBJ2-1; D might be TRBD2 (6 bases). The V gene lost 3 bases and the J gene lost 4 bases, with 13 bases spanning the gap. The CDR3 extends over 15 amino acids. The germline V gene has CDR1 SGHTA and CDR2 FQGNSA. The CDR3 protein is CASSLEGEVYNEQFF. In DNA, the CDR3 is TGTGCCAGCAGCTTGGAGGGTGAAGTTTACAATGAGCAGTTCTTC.

In its sample, this clonotype was seen many times. The chain joins TRBV13 to TRBJ1-1, with 7 bases fitting TRBD1. Germline V CDR1 and CDR2: PRHDT, FYEKMQ (reference sequence). V lost 1 base to trimming and J lost 6 bases; unmatched junction nucleotides: 17. CDR3 length: 18 residues. The CDR3 protein is CASSLEPGGGLEVPEAFF. The CDR3 DNA follows: TGTGCCAGCAGCTTAGAGCCAGGGGGGGGCCTTGAGGTCCCTGAAGCTTTCTTT.

Many counts were recorded for this clonotype. The chain employs TRBV27 and TRBJ2-3, with TRBD2 identical over 9 bases. The CDR3 is made up of 18 amino acids. Germline loops: CDR1 MNHEY, CDR2 SMNVEV (reference sequence). J gave up 1 base and V 1 base, and 9 bases lay outside the gene matches. CDR3 protein: CASSLWRGGGAGTDTQYF. CDR3 nucleotide sequence: TGTGCCAGCAGTTTATGGAGGGGCGGGGGGGCCGGCACAGATACGCAGTATTTT.

The CDR3 coding sequence is TGTGCCAGCAGCGTAGTTCCGTTTCACGAGCAGTACTTC. Residues: CASSVVPFHEQYF. V usage is TRBV9 and J usage is TRBJ2-7; no clear D gene. CDR1 and CDR2 (germline): SGDLS, YYNGEE. The CDR3 consists of 13 residues. V lost 0 bases and J 5 bases, leaving 9 bases between the germline ends.

This clonotype was counted ten times or more. This chain connects TRBV2 to TRBJ1-2, with D perhaps TRBD1 (6 bases). The germline CDR1 and CDR2 sequences are SNHLY and FYNNEI. CDR3 size: 14 residues. V was pared by 4 bases and J by 3 bases, with 12 bases between. The CDR3 spells CASSGRRGHYGYTF. CDR3 nucleotides: TGTGCCAGCAGTGGCCGCAGGGGTCACTATGGCTACACCTTC.

This clonotype is judged medium-sized (0.01 to 0.1%). The chain combines TRBV7-6 with TRBJ2-2, with no clear D. Trimming stripped 5 bases from V and 3 bases from J, with 19 bases between. This CDR3 is 17 amino acids long. Germline V lookup: CDR1 SGHVS, CDR2 FNYEAQ. This CDR3 is CASSLDGFELYTGELFF. CDR3 nucleotides: TGTGCCAGCAGCCTCGATGGTTTTGAGTTGTACACCGGGGAGCTGTTTTTT.

Ten or more counts support this clonotype. The CDR3 DNA is TGTGCCAGACCTCAGATGACTTATGGCTACACCTTC. Translating gives CARPQMTYGYTF. This chain uses TRBV18 with TRBJ1-2; D uncertain. Per germline, CDR1 KGHSH and CDR2 LQKENI. The CDR3 extends over 12 amino acids. The V end lost 9 bases, the J end lost 5 bases, and 13 bases lay between the germline ends.

The table lists this clonotype with many counts. The chain is built from TRBV4-1 and TRBJ2-7; D ambiguous. This CDR3 has 13 residues. V shed 2 bases and J shed 2 bases, with 7 bases lying between them. The germline CDR1 and CDR2 sequences are MGHRA and YSYEKL. In DNA form, the CDR3 reads TGCGCCAGCAGCCAACCAGGAACCTACGAGCAGTACTTC. The encoded protein is CASSQPGTYEQYF.

The chain combines TRBV12-3 or TRBV12-4 with TRBJ2-1, with 9 bases aligning to TRBD2. J lost 10 bases, V lost 3 bases, and 7 bases had no gene match. This CDR3 has 14 residues. CDR3 nucleotide sequence: TGTGCCAGCAGTTTTGTTCCCGCGGGAGGGGAGCAGTTCTTC. This translates into CASSFVPAGGEQFF.

This clonotype showed up many times. This sequence joins TRBV7-2 and TRBJ2-1, with D uncertain. The V end lost 0 bases, the J end lost 6 bases, and 9 bases lay between the germline ends. Germline CDR1 and CDR2: SGHTA and FQGNSA. The CDR3 totals 14 residues. This CDR3 reads CASSLALPGNEQFF. The CDR3 region has the DNA TGTGCCAGCAGCTTAGCGCTCCCTGGCAATGAGCAGTTCTTC.

This clonotype has a count of ten or more. The rearrangement joins TRBV4-1 to TRBJ2-1, with TRBD1 matching over 8 bases. The CDR3 runs 14 residues. Germline-derived CDR1 and CDR2 are MGHRA and YSYEKL. Trimming removed 4 bases from V and 9 bases from J; junction bases left unmatched: 8. As DNA, the CDR3 is TGCGCCAGCAGCCCGACAGGGGCCCTCGGTGAGCAGTTCTTC. Translated, it gives CASSPTGALGEQFF.